The rows below give T cell receptor beta chains drawn from one sample of a study of regulatory T cells in long-lasting Graves disease. MiXCR was run by TCRdb on the multiplex PCR reads, yielding one entry per CDR3 protein. The data hold about 440,000 distinct CDR3 sequences, with approximately 16% observed a single time. The sample was also reused in another study, on T cells in Graves' hyperthyroidism and ophthalmopathy.

Sequences were derived from peripheral blood mononuclear cells (PBMCs), sampled at new diagnosis, from a patient treated with antithyroid drugs. The receptors come from a woman in her thirties with Graves disease. The CDR3 runs from the conserved cysteine through the conserved F or W. D genes are given only for firm matches. Rows give clone size only sometimes, using once, few, many, or a class for an expanded clone.

abundance: many
v_gene: TRBV13
j_gene: TRBJ1-5
d_gene: TRBD1
CDR3nt: TGTGCCAGCAGCTTAGGGACAGGGCCCTCATCGCCCCAGCATTTT
CDR3aa: CASSLGTGPSSPQHF

abundance: many
v_gene: TRBV28
j_gene: TRBJ2-3
d_gene: .
CDR3nt: TGTGCCAGCAAGGGTTGGGTGCTAAACACAGATACGCAGTATTTT
CDR3aa: CASKGWVLNTDTQYF

abundance: many
v_gene: TRBV20-1
j_gene: TRBJ2-7
d_gene: TRBD2
CDR3nt: TGCAGTGCTAGAGACGAAGGACTAGCGGGAGGGCCGACGTGGTACGAGCAGTACTTC
CDR3aa: CSARDEGLAGGPTWYEQYF

abundance: once
v_gene: TRBV24-1
j_gene: TRBJ2-1
d_gene: .
CDR3nt: TGTGCCACCAGCGGCGAAGGGTGGGGGGGCGATGAGCGGTTCTTC
CDR3aa: CATSGEGWGGDERFF

abundance: .
v_gene: TRBV4-1
j_gene: TRBJ2-7
d_gene: .
CDR3nt: TGCGCCAGCAGCCAAGCTCCTGCAGGGACCTACGAGCAGTACTTC
CDR3aa: CASSQAPAGTYEQYF

abundance: few
v_gene: TRBV7-3
j_gene: TRBJ2-1
d_gene: TRBD2
CDR3nt: TGTGCCAGCAGCTTAGGACTAGCGAGAGTGGATGAGCAGTTCTTC
CDR3aa: CASSLGLARVDEQFF

abundance: few
v_gene: TRBV4-1
j_gene: TRBJ1-2
d_gene: .
CDR3nt: TGCGCCAGCAGCCAAGTCCCCGCGCCTAACTATGGCTACACCTTC
CDR3aa: CASSQVPAPNYGYTF

abundance: many
v_gene: TRBV20-1
j_gene: TRBJ2-5
d_gene: .
CDR3nt: TGCAGTGCTAGAGAATTGGCGTACCAAGAGACCCAGTACTTC
CDR3aa: CSARELAYQETQYF

abundance: .
v_gene: TRBV27
j_gene: TRBJ2-1
d_gene: TRBD2
CDR3nt: TGTGCCAGCAGTTTATGGGAGGGAGGGCTCTCCTACGATGAGCAGTTCTTC
CDR3aa: CASSLWEGGLSYDEQFF

abundance: .
v_gene: TRBV24-1
j_gene: TRBJ2-3
d_gene: TRBD2
CDR3nt: TGTGCCACCAGTGATCCTTACGGGACTAGCGGCGTTCGCGCAGATACGCGGTATTTT
CDR3aa: CATSDPYGTSGVRADTRYF

abundance: many
v_gene: TRBV6-9
j_gene: TRBJ1-2
d_gene: TRBD1
CDR3nt: TGTGCCAGCAGTTACCAAAACTTAGGACAGGGGGCCACTAACTATGGCTACACCTTC
CDR3aa: CASSYQNLGQGATNYGYTF

abundance: many
v_gene: TRBV6-5
j_gene: TRBJ2-5
d_gene: .
CDR3nt: TGTGCCAGCAGTTACTCGATCCTGTCAGCGGAAGAGACCCAGTACTTC
CDR3aa: CASSYSILSAEETQYF

abundance: many
v_gene: TRBV6-2/TRBV6-3
j_gene: TRBJ1-1
d_gene: .
CDR3nt: TGTGCCAGCAGTTACGGCAGCCTGAACACTGAAGCTTTCTTT
CDR3aa: CASSYGSLNTEAFF

abundance: many
v_gene: TRBV11-2
j_gene: TRBJ1-6
d_gene: .
CDR3nt: TGTGCCAGCAGCTTAGTTAGGAAAGGACCCCTCCACTTT
CDR3aa: CASSLVRKGPLHF

abundance: .
v_gene: TRBV27
j_gene: TRBJ2-4
d_gene: TRBD2
CDR3nt: TGTGCCAGCAGTTTACGAGGCGGGAGGGTAGCCAAAAACATTCAGTACTTC
CDR3aa: CASSLRGGRVAKNIQYF

abundance: few
v_gene: TRBV19
j_gene: TRBJ2-1
d_gene: TRBD1
CDR3nt: TGTGCCAGTACGACAGGGATTAATGAGCAGTTCTTC
CDR3aa: CASTTGINEQFF

abundance: many
v_gene: TRBV20-1
j_gene: TRBJ2-7
d_gene: TRBD2
CDR3nt: TGCAGTGCTGATTTTGGGACTAGCGGGAGCGCAGGGTCCTACGAGCAGTACTTC
CDR3aa: CSADFGTSGSAGSYEQYF

abundance: .
v_gene: TRBV7-9
j_gene: TRBJ2-2
d_gene: TRBD2
CDR3nt: TGTGCCAGCAGCTTAGTTACTAGCGGAAGTACCGGGGAGCTGTTTTTT
CDR3aa: CASSLVTSGSTGELFF

abundance: many
v_gene: TRBV27
j_gene: TRBJ2-3
d_gene: TRBD2
CDR3nt: TGTGCCAGCAGTTTCGGGACTAGCGGGAGCCCGTTACTAGATACGCAGTATTTT
CDR3aa: CASSFGTSGSPLLDTQYF

abundance: many
v_gene: TRBV5-5
j_gene: TRBJ2-1
d_gene: .
CDR3nt: TGCGCCAGCAGCCAAGATCCAAAAAATGAGCAGTTCTTC
CDR3aa: CASSQDPKNEQFF

abundance: many
v_gene: TRBV7-9
j_gene: TRBJ1-6
d_gene: TRBD1
CDR3nt: TGTGCCAGCAGCTCCCTCGGACAGGGGGCAAGTTCACCCCTCCACTTT
CDR3aa: CASSSLGQGASSPLHF

abundance: many
v_gene: TRBV7-2
j_gene: TRBJ2-1
d_gene: .
CDR3nt: TGTGCCAGCAGCTTAGCTCTGGGGTTGGGATACAATGAGCAGTTCTTC
CDR3aa: CASSLALGLGYNEQFF

abundance: few
v_gene: TRBV6-1
j_gene: TRBJ1-1
d_gene: TRBD1
CDR3nt: TGTGCCAGCAGTGCAGGGACAGACGCTAAAGAAGCTTTCTTT
CDR3aa: CASSAGTDAKEAFF

abundance: many
v_gene: TRBV27
j_gene: TRBJ2-5
d_gene: .
CDR3nt: TGTGCCAGCGGGGTCAGGGAACAAGAGACCCAGTACTTC
CDR3aa: CASGVREQETQYF

abundance: many
v_gene: TRBV7-9
j_gene: TRBJ2-3
d_gene: .
CDR3nt: TGTGCCAGCAGCTCCGATAGGGGACCGACCACGCAGTATTTT
CDR3aa: CASSSDRGPTTQYF

abundance: few
v_gene: TRBV19
j_gene: TRBJ2-7
d_gene: TRBD2
CDR3nt: TGTGCCAGTAGTAAGGCGGGAGGATCGTCCTACGAGCAGTACTTC
CDR3aa: CASSKAGGSSYEQYF

abundance: many
v_gene: TRBV3-1
j_gene: TRBJ2-1
d_gene: .
CDR3nt: TGTGCCAGCAGCCAGCAGTACAATGAGCAGTTCTTC
CDR3aa: CASSQQYNEQFF

abundance: .
v_gene: TRBV5-5
j_gene: TRBJ2-1
d_gene: .
CDR3nt: TGTGCCAGCAGCTCTCGCAGGGGCCAGAATGAGCAGTTCTTC
CDR3aa: CASSSRRGQNEQFF

abundance: many
v_gene: TRBV2
j_gene: TRBJ2-4
d_gene: .
CDR3nt: TGTGCCAGCAGTGAAATCTGGCGAGGTCCGAAAAACATTCAGTACTTC
CDR3aa: CASSEIWRGPKNIQYF

abundance: many
v_gene: TRBV2
j_gene: TRBJ2-1
d_gene: .
CDR3nt: TGTGCCAGCAGCGATACCCCTGGGGGGTCAGAGTTCTTC
CDR3aa: CASSDTPGGSEFF

abundance: many
v_gene: TRBV3-1
j_gene: TRBJ2-2
d_gene: .
CDR3nt: TGTGCCAGCAGACAACAGAACACCGGGGAGCTGTTTTTT
CDR3aa: CASRQQNTGELFF

abundance: few
v_gene: TRBV5-1
j_gene: TRBJ2-1
d_gene: TRBD2
CDR3nt: TGCGCCAGCAAATCTAGCGGGAGATGGGATGAGCAGTTCTTC
CDR3aa: CASKSSGRWDEQFF

abundance: many
v_gene: TRBV6-1
j_gene: TRBJ2-5
d_gene: .
CDR3nt: TGTGCCAGCAATGGGCAGGGGCGAGAGACCCAGTACTTC
CDR3aa: CASNGQGRETQYF

abundance: few
v_gene: TRBV7-2
j_gene: TRBJ2-1
d_gene: .
CDR3nt: TGTGCCAGCAGCTATATGGGGAGACTTTCCTCCTACAATGAGCAGTTCTTC
CDR3aa: CASSYMGRLSSYNEQFF

abundance: .
v_gene: TRBV5-1
j_gene: TRBJ2-3
d_gene: .
CDR3nt: TGCGCCAGCAGCTCGGGTCCTCCGGAAGGCACAGATACGCAGTATTTT
CDR3aa: CASSSGPPEGTDTQYF

abundance: many
v_gene: TRBV3-1
j_gene: TRBJ1-1
d_gene: .
CDR3nt: TGTGCCAGCAGCCATTTGGAGGGTCCACCGCTACGGGGGCTTTTCTTT
CDR3aa: CASSHLEGPPLRGLFF

abundance: few
v_gene: TRBV5-1
j_gene: TRBJ2-5
d_gene: .
CDR3nt: TGCGCCAGCAGCTTGGCCAGGGGGGCGCTTCTAGAGACCCAGTACTTC
CDR3aa: CASSLARGALLETQYF

abundance: many
v_gene: TRBV7-2
j_gene: TRBJ1-2
d_gene: .
CDR3nt: TGTGCCAGCTCCTCGGGGGGCATAAGCTATGGCTACACCTTC
CDR3aa: CASSSGGISYGYTF

abundance: many
v_gene: TRBV7-2
j_gene: TRBJ1-2
d_gene: .
CDR3nt: TGTGCCAGCAGCTTCAACAGGATCTATGGCTACACCTTC
CDR3aa: CASSFNRIYGYTF

abundance: many
v_gene: TRBV28
j_gene: TRBJ2-7
d_gene: .
CDR3nt: TGTGCCAGCAGCTCGAGTGGGAGCTCCTACGAGCAGTACTTC
CDR3aa: CASSSSGSSYEQYF

abundance: few
v_gene: TRBV12-3/TRBV12-4
j_gene: TRBJ1-5
d_gene: .
CDR3nt: TGTGCCAGCAGCGGGTCCCGGATAAATCAGCCCCAGCATTTT
CDR3aa: CASSGSRINQPQHF

abundance: few
v_gene: TRBV20-1
j_gene: TRBJ2-3
d_gene: TRBD2
CDR3nt: TGCAGTGCTAGAGATCGGTTAGCGGGAGCAGATACGCAGTATTTT
CDR3aa: CSARDRLAGADTQYF

abundance: .
v_gene: TRBV27
j_gene: TRBJ2-5
d_gene: .
CDR3nt: TGTGCCAGCAGTTTAATAGCTGGGAAGACCCAGTACTTC
CDR3aa: CASSLIAGKTQYF